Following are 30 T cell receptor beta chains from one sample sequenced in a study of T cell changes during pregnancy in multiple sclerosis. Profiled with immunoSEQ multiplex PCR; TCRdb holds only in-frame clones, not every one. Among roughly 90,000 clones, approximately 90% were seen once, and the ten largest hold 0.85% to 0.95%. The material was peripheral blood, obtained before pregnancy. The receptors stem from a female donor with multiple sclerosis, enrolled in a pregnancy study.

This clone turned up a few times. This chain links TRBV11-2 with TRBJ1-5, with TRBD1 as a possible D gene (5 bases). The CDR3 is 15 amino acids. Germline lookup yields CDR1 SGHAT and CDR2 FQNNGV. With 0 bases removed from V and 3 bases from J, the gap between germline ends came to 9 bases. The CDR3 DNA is TGTGCCAGCAGCTTAGATGGCAGGGACAATCAGCCCCAGCATTTT. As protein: CASSLDGRDNQPQHF.

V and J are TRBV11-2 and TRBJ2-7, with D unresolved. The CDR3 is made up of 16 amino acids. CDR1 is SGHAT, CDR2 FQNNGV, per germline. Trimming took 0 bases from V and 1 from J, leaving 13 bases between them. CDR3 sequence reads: CASSLDLASGSYEQYF. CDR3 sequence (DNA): TGTGCCAGCAGCTTAGATCTGGCTAGTGGTTCCTACGAGCAGTACTTC.

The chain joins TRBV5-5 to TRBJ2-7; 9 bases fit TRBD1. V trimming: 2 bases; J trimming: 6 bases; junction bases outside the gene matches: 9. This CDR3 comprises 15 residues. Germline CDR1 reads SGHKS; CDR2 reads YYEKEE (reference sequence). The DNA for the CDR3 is TGTGCCAGCAGCTTCTGGGGACAGGGTATAGTCGAGCAGTACTTC. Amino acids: CASSFWGQGIVEQYF.

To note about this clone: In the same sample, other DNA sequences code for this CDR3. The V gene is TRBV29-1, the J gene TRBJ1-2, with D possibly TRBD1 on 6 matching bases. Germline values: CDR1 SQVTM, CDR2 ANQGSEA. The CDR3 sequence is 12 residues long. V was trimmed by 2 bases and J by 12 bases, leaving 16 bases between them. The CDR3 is CSVEQGGALHTF. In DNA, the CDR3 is TGCAGCGTTGAACAAGGGGGAGCCCTCCACACCTTC.

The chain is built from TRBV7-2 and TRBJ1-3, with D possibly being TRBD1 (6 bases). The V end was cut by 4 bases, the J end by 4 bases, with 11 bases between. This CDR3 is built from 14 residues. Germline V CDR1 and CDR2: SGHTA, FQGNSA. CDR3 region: CASSSRGSGNTIYF. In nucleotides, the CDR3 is TGTGCCAGCAGCTCCAGGGGATCCGGAAACACCATATATTTT.

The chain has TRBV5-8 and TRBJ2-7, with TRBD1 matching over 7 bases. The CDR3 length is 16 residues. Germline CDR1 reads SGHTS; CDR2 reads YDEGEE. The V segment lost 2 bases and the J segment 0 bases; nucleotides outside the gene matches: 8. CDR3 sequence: CASSFRTGLSSYEQYF. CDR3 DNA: TGTGCCAGCAGCTTTAGGACAGGTTTAAGCTCCTACGAGCAGTACTTC.

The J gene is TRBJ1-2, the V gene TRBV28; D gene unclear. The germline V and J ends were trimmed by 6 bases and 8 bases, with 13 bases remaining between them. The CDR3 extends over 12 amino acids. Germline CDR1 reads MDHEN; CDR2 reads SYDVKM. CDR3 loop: CASSSKAGGYTF. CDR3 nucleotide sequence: TGTGCCAGCAGCTCCAAGGCGGGGGGCTACACCTTC.

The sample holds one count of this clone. The CDR3 DNA is TGTGCCAGCAGCCAAGGCGGGGGGCGTGCGGGGGAGCAGTTCTTC. This sequence encodes CASSQGGGRAGEQFF. The chain is built from TRBV4-2 and TRBJ2-1; 8 bases agree with TRBD2. Trimming removed 1 base from V and 10 bases from J; junction bases left unmatched: 9. Germline CDR1 reads LGHNA; CDR2 reads YNFKEQ. CDR3 length: 15 residues.

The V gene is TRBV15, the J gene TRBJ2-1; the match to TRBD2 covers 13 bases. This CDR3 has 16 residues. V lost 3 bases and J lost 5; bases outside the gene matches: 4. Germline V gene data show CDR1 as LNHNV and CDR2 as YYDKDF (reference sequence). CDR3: CATSSPGTSGNNEQFF. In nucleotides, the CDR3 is TGTGCCACCAGCAGCCCCGGGACTAGCGGGAACAATGAGCAGTTCTTC. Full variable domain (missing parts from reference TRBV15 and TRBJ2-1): DAMVIQNPRYQVTQFGKPVTLSCSQTLNHNVMYWYQQKSSQAPKLLFHYYDKDFNNEADTPDNFQSRRPNTSFCFLDIRSPGLGDTAMYLCATSSPGTSGNNEQFFGPGTRLTVL.

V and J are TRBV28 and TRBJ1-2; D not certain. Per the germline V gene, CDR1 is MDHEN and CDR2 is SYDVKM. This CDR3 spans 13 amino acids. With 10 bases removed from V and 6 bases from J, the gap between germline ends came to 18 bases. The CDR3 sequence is CATQYEGFDGYTF. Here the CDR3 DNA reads TGTGCCACCCAATATGAGGGCTTCGATGGCTACACCTTC.

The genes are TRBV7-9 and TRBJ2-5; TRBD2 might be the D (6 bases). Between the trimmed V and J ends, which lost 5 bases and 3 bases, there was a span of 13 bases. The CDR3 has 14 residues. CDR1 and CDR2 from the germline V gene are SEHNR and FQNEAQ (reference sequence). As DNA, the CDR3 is TGTGCCAGCAGCGACCATGGAGGGAAAGAGACCCAGTACTTC. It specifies CASSDHGGKETQYF.

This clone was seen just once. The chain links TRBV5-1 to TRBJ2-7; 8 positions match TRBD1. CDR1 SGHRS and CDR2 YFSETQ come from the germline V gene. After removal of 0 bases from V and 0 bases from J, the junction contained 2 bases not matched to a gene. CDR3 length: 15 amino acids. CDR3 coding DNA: TGCGCCAGCAGCTTGGCCGGGACAGGCTCCTACGAGCAGTACTTC. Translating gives CASSLAGTGSYEQYF.

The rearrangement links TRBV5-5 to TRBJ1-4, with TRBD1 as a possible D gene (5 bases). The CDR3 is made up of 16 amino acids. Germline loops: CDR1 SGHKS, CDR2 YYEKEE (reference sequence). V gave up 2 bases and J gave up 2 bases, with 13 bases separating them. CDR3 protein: CASSLQVGLTNEKLFF. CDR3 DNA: TGTGCCAGCAGCTTACAGGTCGGGCTTACTAATGAAAAACTGTTTTTT.

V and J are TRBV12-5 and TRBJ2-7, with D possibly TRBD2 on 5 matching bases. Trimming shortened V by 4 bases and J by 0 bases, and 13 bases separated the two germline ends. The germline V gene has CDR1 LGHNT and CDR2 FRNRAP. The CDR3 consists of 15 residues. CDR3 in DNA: TGTGCTAGTGGTTCCCGGAGGACCGACTCCTACGAGCAGTACTTC. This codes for CASGSRRTDSYEQYF.

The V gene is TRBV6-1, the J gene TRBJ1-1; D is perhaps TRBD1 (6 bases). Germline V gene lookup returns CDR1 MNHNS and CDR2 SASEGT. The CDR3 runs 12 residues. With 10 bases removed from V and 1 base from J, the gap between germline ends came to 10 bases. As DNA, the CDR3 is TGTGCCACGAACAGGGCGAACACTGAAGCTTTCTTT. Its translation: CATNRANTEAFF.

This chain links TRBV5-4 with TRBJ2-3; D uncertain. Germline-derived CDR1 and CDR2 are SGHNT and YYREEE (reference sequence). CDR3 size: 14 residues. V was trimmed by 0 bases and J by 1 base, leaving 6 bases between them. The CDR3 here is CASSLGGGTDTQYF. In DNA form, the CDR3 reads TGTGCCAGCAGCTTGGGCGGAGGCACAGATACGCAGTATTTT.

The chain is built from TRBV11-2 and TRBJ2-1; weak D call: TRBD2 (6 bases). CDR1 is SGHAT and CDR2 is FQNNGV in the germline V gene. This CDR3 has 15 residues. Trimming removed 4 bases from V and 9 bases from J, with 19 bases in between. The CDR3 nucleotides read TGTGCCAGCAGCTCGACAAGCCGGAGGGTCGTTGAGCAGTTCTTC. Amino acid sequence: CASSSTSRRVVEQFF.

CDR3 nucleotides: TGTGCCTGGAGTGTAAGCCCTTATAGCAATCAGCCCCAGCATTTT. Its translation is CAWSVSPYSNQPQHF. The chain recombines TRBV30 with TRBJ1-5, with D hard to call. Germline CDR1 is GTSNPN and CDR2 is SVGIG (reference sequence). V dropped 0 bases and J dropped 0 bases, with 9 bases sitting between them. This CDR3 has 15 amino acids.

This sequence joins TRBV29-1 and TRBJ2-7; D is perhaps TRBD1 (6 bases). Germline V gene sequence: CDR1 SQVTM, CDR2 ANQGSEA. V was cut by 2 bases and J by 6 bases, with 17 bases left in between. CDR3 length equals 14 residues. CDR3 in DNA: TGCAGCGTTGAACGAACAGGGTTTCGGGGCGAGCAGTACTTC. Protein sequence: CSVERTGFRGEQYF.

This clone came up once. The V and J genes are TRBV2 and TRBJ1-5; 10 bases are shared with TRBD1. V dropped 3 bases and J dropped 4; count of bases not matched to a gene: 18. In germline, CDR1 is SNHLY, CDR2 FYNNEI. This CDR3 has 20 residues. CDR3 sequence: CASSDASLLTGGWRNQPQHF. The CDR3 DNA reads TGTGCCAGCAGTGATGCCTCTCTCTTGACAGGGGGCTGGAGGAATCAGCCCCAGCATTTT.

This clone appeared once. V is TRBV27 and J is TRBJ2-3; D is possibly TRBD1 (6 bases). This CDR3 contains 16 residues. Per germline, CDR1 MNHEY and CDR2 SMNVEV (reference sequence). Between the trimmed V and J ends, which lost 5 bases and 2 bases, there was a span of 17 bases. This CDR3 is CASSQWQGIPTDTQYF. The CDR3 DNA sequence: TGTGCCAGCAGTCAATGGCAGGGGATACCCACAGATACGCAGTATTTT.

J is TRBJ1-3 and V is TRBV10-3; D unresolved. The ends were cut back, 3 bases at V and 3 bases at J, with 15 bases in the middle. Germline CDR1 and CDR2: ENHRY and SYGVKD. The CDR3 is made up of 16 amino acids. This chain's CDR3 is CAISERRPEGGNTIYF. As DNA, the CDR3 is TGTGCCATCAGTGAACGCAGGCCAGAGGGTGGAAACACCATATATTTT.

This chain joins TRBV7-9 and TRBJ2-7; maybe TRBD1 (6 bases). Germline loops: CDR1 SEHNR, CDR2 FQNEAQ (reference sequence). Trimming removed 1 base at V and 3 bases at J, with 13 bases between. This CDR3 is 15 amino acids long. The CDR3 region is CASSLVQGKRYEQYF. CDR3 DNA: TGTGCCAGCAGCTTAGTACAGGGCAAACGCTACGAGCAGTACTTC.

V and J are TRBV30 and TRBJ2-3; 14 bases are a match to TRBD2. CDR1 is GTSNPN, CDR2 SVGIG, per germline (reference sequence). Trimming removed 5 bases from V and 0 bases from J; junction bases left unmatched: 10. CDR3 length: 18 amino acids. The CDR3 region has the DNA TGTGCCTGGGACGCTGGGACTAGCGGGAGTGAGAGCACAGATACGCAGTATTTT. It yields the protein CAWDAGTSGSESTDTQYF.

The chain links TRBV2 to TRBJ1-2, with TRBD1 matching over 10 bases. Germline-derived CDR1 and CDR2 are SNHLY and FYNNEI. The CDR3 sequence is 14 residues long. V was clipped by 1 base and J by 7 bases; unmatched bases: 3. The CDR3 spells CASSEVDRGGGYTF. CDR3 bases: TGTGCCAGCAGTGAAGTGGACAGGGGGGGTGGCTACACCTTC.

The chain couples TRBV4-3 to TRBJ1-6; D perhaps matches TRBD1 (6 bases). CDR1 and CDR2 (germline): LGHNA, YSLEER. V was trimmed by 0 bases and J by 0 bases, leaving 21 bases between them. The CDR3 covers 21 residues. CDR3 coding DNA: TGCGCCAGCAGCCAAGATCGGACAGACCCCACGGGGAGCTCCTATAATTCACCCCTCCACTTT. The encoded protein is CASSQDRTDPTGSSYNSPLHF.

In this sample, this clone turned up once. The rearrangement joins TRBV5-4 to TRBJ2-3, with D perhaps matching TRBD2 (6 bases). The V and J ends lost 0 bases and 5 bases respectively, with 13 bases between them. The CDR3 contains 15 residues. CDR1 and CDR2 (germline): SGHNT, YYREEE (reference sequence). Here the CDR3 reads CASSLERRARDTQYF. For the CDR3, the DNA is TGTGCCAGCAGCTTGGAACGGAGGGCCAGAGATACGCAGTATTTT.

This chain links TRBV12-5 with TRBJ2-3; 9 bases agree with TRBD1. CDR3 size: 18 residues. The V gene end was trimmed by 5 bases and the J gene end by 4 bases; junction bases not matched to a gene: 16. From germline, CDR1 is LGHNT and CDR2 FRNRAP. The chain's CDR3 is CASGRQPQGALDPDTQYF. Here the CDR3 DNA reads TGTGCTAGTGGTCGACAACCACAGGGGGCGCTCGATCCAGATACGCAGTATTTT.

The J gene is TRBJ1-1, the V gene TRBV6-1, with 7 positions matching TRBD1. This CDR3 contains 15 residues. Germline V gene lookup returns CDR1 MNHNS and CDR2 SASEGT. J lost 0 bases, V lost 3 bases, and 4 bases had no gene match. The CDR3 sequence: CASSDPDRLNTEAFF. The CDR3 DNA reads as TGTGCCAGCAGTGATCCGGACAGGCTGAACACTGAAGCTTTCTTT.

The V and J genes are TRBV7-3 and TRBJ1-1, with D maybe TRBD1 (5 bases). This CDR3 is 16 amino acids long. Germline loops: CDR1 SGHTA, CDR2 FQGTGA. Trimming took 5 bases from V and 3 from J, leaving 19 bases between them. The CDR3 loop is CASSLTRPEGDTEAFF. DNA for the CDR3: TGTGCCAGCAGCCTGACTAGACCGGAAGGGGACACTGAAGCTTTCTTT.